The following is a T cell receptor (beta chain) sequence with its context. Time point indicated: pre-treatment baseline. Blood was drawn before treatment and at week 3 after checkpoint blockade. The entry originates in a study of blood T cell dynamics during melanoma immunotherapy. V lost 6 bases, J lost 6 bases, and 7 bases stayed unmatched. The CDR3 is 14 amino acids. Germline CDR1 is MNHEY and CDR2 is SVGAGI. All DNA from each sorted CD8+ subset was loaded. The repertoire was sequenced with immunoSEQ multiplex PCR; TCRdb's copy has only in-frame clones and lacks some. The sample records about 3,600 clones, around 97% being singletons.

The TCR comes from a human donor with melanoma. The V call is TRBV6-5, the J call TRBJ2-7; 11 positions match TRBD2. The sequenced sample was effector memory CD8+ T cells from blood, obtained from a patient treated with checkpoint blockade. The CDR3 nucleotides read TGTGCCAGCAGGATACTAGCGGGGGAGGGCGAGCAGTACTTC. It specifies CASRILAGEGEQYF.